The clone carrying this T cell receptor (beta chain) qualifies as medium-sized. This CDR3 is built from 12 residues. Looked up from germline, CDR1 is SEHNR and CDR2 is FQNEAQ (reference sequence). V was clipped by 8 bases and J by 6 bases, with 12 bases between them. With a duration under 2 months, the hyperthyroidism was newly diagnosed in patients aged 18 to 65. The study excluded patients with uncontrolled infection, other autoimmune disease, pregnancy or lactation. What was amplified from RNA transcripts were TCR beta CDR3 regions. A set of HTBI primers served as the primers for a first-round RT-PCR of the TCR CDR3. TCRdb used MiXCR to reprocess the multiplex PCR reads, holding one entry per CDR3 protein. The sample carries roughly 38,000 distinct CDR3 sequences, approximately 50% recorded once. The data are from a study of T cells in Graves' hyperthyroidism and ophthalmopathy. At the level of the study: Before treatment of any kind, peripheral blood was taken at initial diagnosis.

The specimen sequenced was blood. The sequence came from a woman between 50 and 59 years old with Graves' hyperthyroidism that later progressed to Graves' ophthalmopathy. The V call is TRBV7-9, the J call TRBJ2-3; D possibly corresponds to TRBD2 (5 bases). The CDR3 DNA follows: TGTGCCAGCTCCCCGGGGTCGGATACGCAGTATTTT. Translated: CASSPGSDTQYF.